This record covers a single TCR beta chain. Relative to the germline gene, one junction end is altered; a read error may explain this. The data belong to a study of blood T cells in healthy people across ages. Alongside a J-beta primer mix, a sample-barcoded 5' primer served in a second PCR lasting about 7 to 11 cycles. TCRdb recomputed calls from the 5' RACE reads with MiXCR, one row per CDR3 protein. The table has 750,000 to 950,000 distinct CDR3 sequences, under 35% seen once. The CDR3 has 15 amino acids. Germline loops: CDR1 SGHDT, CDR2 YYEEEE. Another study also made use of these data, one on T cells of mothers and their children. That source notes: A few healthy Caucasian mothers, along with their six children, served as the donors.

The clonotype comes from a woman in her thirties or forties in good health. V and J are TRBV5-6 and TRBJ2-3; no clear D. The sample consisted of blood. The CDR3 is CTSSLGYENTDTQYF. The CDR3 DNA follows: TGTACCAGCAGCTTGGGCTACGAGAACACAGATACGCAGTATTTT.